The subject of this entry is one TCR beta chain. Sequencing was performed with immunoSEQ multiplex PCR; in TCRdb, only in-frame clones are kept and a portion is missing. The sample has over 130,000 clones; 76% are singletons. This entry comes from a study of blood T cell repertoires in COVID-19. The germline V gene has CDR1 SNHLY and CDR2 FYNNEI. This CDR3 has 11 residues. V lost 6 bases, J lost 7 bases, and 9 bases lay in between. The specimen sequenced was peripheral blood. J is TRBJ1-1 and V is TRBV2; the D gene is possibly TRBD1 (6 bases). The receptor was isolated from a woman at least 80 years old with active or convalescent COVID-19. CDR3 amino acids: CASRRTVEAFF. The CDR3 DNA sequence: TGTGCCAGCAGACGGACAGTTGAAGCTTTCTTT.